This T cell receptor beta chain was captured in a study of immune cell composition in non-small cell lung cancer. This CDR3 spans 16 amino acids. CDR1 is SGHDT and CDR2 is YYEEEE in the germline V gene. V shed 2 bases, J shed 8 bases, and the junction held 12 bases outside the gene matches. Regarding the study as a whole: Dominant in vivo tumour-associated clones were not shown to share tumour-reactive sequences.

A remark on this clone: The antigen remains unidentified.

Only in-frame clones appear in the TCRdb table, and some are missing; sequencing was by immunoSEQ multiplex PCR. The table records thousands of clones, around 70% of them present only once. Sequencing used lung tumor tissue. The rearrangement uses TRBV5-6 and TRBJ2-2; 7 bases align to TRBD2. This TCR was sampled from a human donor with non-small cell lung cancer. The CDR3 DNA reads as TGTGCCAGCAGCTTACTTCGGCTAGCGGTTGGGGGGGAGCTGTTTTTT. Amino acids: CASSLLRLAVGGELFF.